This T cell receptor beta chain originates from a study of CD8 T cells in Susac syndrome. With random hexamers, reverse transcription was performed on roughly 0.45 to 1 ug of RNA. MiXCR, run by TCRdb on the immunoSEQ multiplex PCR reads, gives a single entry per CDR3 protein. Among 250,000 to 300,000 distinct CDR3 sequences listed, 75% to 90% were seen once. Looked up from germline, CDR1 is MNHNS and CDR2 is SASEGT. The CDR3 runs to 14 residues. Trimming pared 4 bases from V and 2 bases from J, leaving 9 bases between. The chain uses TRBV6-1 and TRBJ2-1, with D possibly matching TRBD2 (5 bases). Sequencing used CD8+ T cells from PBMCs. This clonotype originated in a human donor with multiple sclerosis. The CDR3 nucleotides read TGTGCCAGCAGTGTCCCCGGGACCTACAATGAGCAGTTCTTC. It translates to CASSVPGTYNEQFF.